One sample yielded the 8 T cell receptor beta chains listed below, sequenced in a study of sequential checkpoint blockade in melanoma. The treatment denotes: randomized to nivolumab then ipilimumab (arm A) or the reverse (arm B). The protocol was immunoSEQ multiplex PCR, while the TCRdb copy is restricted to in-frame clones and leaves out a portion. The sample has approximately 11,000 clones; less than 80% are singletons. This material consisted of CD8+ T cells sorted from blood (inferred from file names), taken from a patient given nivolumab and ipilimumab in sequence. These receptor sequences come from a human donor with melanoma.

The V and J genes are TRBV10-1 and TRBJ2-7, with 7 bases identical to TRBD1. This CDR3 spans 14 amino acids. Unmatched junction bases numbered 5, after V lost 3 bases and J lost 3 bases. CDR1 is WNHNN and CDR2 is SYGVQD in the germline V gene (reference sequence). The CDR3, as DNA: TGCGCCAGCAGTGACGAGGGGGCAGGCTACGAGCAGTACTTC. Translation gives CASSDEGAGYEQYF.

Turning to this clone: The junction departs from germline at one end; a sequencing error may be responsible. This chain connects TRBV5-1 to TRBJ1-4, with 11 bases matching TRBD1. Germline CDR1 is SGHRS and CDR2 is YFSETQ. The CDR3 has 20 amino acids. CDR3 DNA: TGCGCCAGCAGGTTGGTGGGACAGGGGGTAATATATAGAACTAATGAAAAACTGTTTTTT. It yields the protein CASRLVGQGVIYRTNEKLFF.

The rearrangement links TRBV15 to TRBJ1-5; 9 bases align to TRBD1. CDR1 is LNHNV and CDR2 is YYDKDF in the germline V gene (reference sequence). The CDR3 is 19 amino acids. Unmatched junction bases numbered 13, after V lost 2 bases and J lost 2 bases. The CDR3 region has the DNA TGTGCCACCAGCAGAACTGGGACAGGGAGAGGTTTGGGCAATCAGCCCCAGCATTTT. It specifies CATSRTGTGRGLGNQPQHF.

DNA for the CDR3: TGCAGCGTGCAAGCGGGGGGCTCTAACTATGGCTACACCTTC. Its protein product is CSVQAGGSNYGYTF. The chain is built from TRBV29-1 and TRBJ1-2; D is perhaps TRBD1 (6 bases). Germline lookup yields CDR1 SQVTM and CDR2 ANQGSEA. V dropped 6 bases and J dropped 0 bases, with 14 bases sitting between them. This CDR3 is 14 amino acids long.

The rearrangement uses TRBV2 and TRBJ2-5; D is possibly TRBD1 (5 bases). The closer fit of TRBJ2-7 to the DNA end suggests the J call may be wrong. The CDR3 totals 15 residues. Per the germline V gene, CDR1 is SNHLY and CDR2 is FYNNEI. The CDR3: CASSYTPLQGYEQYF. DNA of the CDR3: TGTGCCAGCAGTTACACTCCCCTCCAGGGCTACGAGCAGTACTTC.

This chain joins TRBV9 and TRBJ2-7; 10 bases fit TRBD1. The CDR3 extends over 14 amino acids. Germline CDR1 reads SGDLS; CDR2 reads YYNGEE. V dropped 3 bases and J dropped 7; count of bases not matched to a gene: 7. The CDR3 sequence is CASSGKTGGREQYF. As DNA, the CDR3 is TGTGCCAGCAGCGGAAAGACAGGGGGCCGGGAGCAGTACTTC. The full variable domain, in which reference TRBV9 and TRBJ2-7 provide the parts outside the CDR3, is DSGVTQTPKHLITATGQRVTLRCSPRSGDLSVYWYQQSLDQGLQFLIQYYNGEERAKGNILERFSAQQFPDLHSELNLSSLELGDSALYFCASSGKTGGREQYFGPGTRLTVT.

The rearrangement uses TRBV7-9 and TRBJ1-2; TRBD1 matches at 8 bases. There are 15 residues in the CDR3. With 5 bases clipped from V and 2 bases from J, the junction kept 7 bases outside the gene matches. Germline CDR1 is SEHNR and CDR2 is FQNEAQ (reference sequence). CDR3 in DNA: TGTGCCAGCAGCGCCGACAGGGGTTCGAACTATGGCTACACCTTC. Its translation: CASSADRGSNYGYTF. Together with reference TRBV7-9 and TRBJ1-2, the CDR3 gives the full variable domain: DTGVSQNPRHKITKRGQNVTFRCDPISEHNRLYWYRQTLGQGPEFLTYFQNEAQLEKSRLLSDRFSAERPKGSFSTLEIQRTEQGDSAMYLCASSADRGSNYGYTFGSGTRLTVV.

The V and J genes are TRBV6-1 and TRBJ1-2; TRBD1 matches 10 bases. With V trimmed by 3 bases and J by 4 bases, 8 bases remained unmatched. The CDR3 is 16 residues long. Per germline, CDR1 MNHNS and CDR2 SASEGT. CDR3 DNA: TGTGCCAGCAGTGATTATTCGGGACAGGGGTCCTATGGCTACACCTTC. The encoded protein is CASSDYSGQGSYGYTF.